These 16 T cell receptor beta chains originate from one sample sequenced in a study of B cell selection in AIRE deficiency. Using immunoSEQ multiplex PCR, the repertoire was profiled, and TCRdb retains in-frame clones only, with some absent. This sample has 20,000 to 30,000 clones, with 80% to 95% found just once. Sorted regulatory T cells were CD4-positive, CD25-high and CD127-low or negative. The sequencing sample was made of CD4+CD25+ Tregs sorted from PBMCs. The receptors were gathered from a human donor in good health.

This chain links TRBV28 with TRBJ2-2, with 8 bases aligning to TRBD2. Per germline, CDR1 MDHEN and CDR2 SYDVKM. The CDR3 sequence is 15 residues long. V lost 7 bases to trimming and J lost 5 bases; unmatched junction nucleotides: 9. Written as DNA, the CDR3 is TGTGCCAGCACTGCGGAGGCGGGGGGAACCGGGGAGCTGTTTTTT. This gives the protein CASTAEAGGTGELFF.

The chain is built from TRBV5-1 and TRBJ2-6; D remains unclear. Germline lookup yields CDR1 SGHRS and CDR2 YFSETQ. The CDR3 consists of 15 residues. Deletions cut 6 bases from V and 0 bases from J, with 10 bases between. The CDR3 here is CASTFGNSGANVLTF. CDR3 DNA: TGCGCCAGCACCTTTGGGAACTCTGGGGCCAACGTCCTGACTTTC.

This clone was found a few times. The chain has TRBV7-9 and TRBJ2-1, with 12 bases lining up with TRBD2. CDR1 is SEHNR, CDR2 FQNEAQ, per germline (reference sequence). The length of the CDR3 is 15 residues. V lost 5 bases and J lost 9; bases outside the gene matches: 8. In DNA, the CDR3 is TGTGCCAGCAGCCCTCGACTAGCGGGGGCCGGTGAGCAGTTCTTC. Translation gives CASSPRLAGAGEQFF.

The V call is TRBV4-3, the J call TRBJ1-2; D unresolved. Germline V gene lookup returns CDR1 LGHNA and CDR2 YSLEER. Trimming shortened V by 8 bases and J by 7 bases, and 23 bases separated the two germline ends. The CDR3 totals 15 residues. The DNA for the CDR3 is TGCGCCAGCCGATTGACATCTTCTCTCCGTCGTGGCTACACCTTC. This translates into CASRLTSSLRRGYTF.

J is TRBJ2-7 and V is TRBV7-9; TRBD1 aligns across 12 bases. The germline V gene has CDR1 SEHNR and CDR2 FQNEAQ (reference sequence). The CDR3 loop spans 15 amino acids. V trimming: 4 bases; J trimming: 5 bases; junction bases outside the gene matches: 6. CDR3 in DNA: TGTGCCAGCAGCTCGGGACAGGGGGCAAATCACGAGCAGTACTTC. Translated: CASSSGQGANHEQYF.

The chain uses TRBV20-1 and TRBJ1-1; 7 nucleotides match TRBD1. This CDR3 has 11 amino acids. V dropped 5 bases and J dropped 6; count of bases not matched to a gene: 3. Germline CDR1 reads DFQATT; CDR2 reads SNEGSKA (reference sequence). The CDR3 DNA reads as TGCAGTGCTGATCAGGGGGCTGAAGCTTTCTTT. This encodes CSADQGAEAFF.

The chain joins TRBV7-7 to TRBJ1-6; the D gene is possibly TRBD1 (5 bases). CDR3 size: 17 residues. V was shortened by 5 bases and J by 7 bases, with 21 bases between the two germline ends. Germline CDR1 reads SSHAT; CDR2 reads FNYEAQ (reference sequence). CDR3 residues: CASSPPGRTRPNSPLHF. Written as DNA, the CDR3 is TGTGCCAGCAGCCCCCCGGGACGCACCCGGCCAAATTCACCCCTCCACTTT.

V is TRBV5-5 and J is TRBJ2-3; D perhaps matches TRBD1 (6 bases). The germline V gene has CDR1 SGHKS and CDR2 YYEKEE (reference sequence). The V end was cut by 4 bases, the J end by 2 bases, with 11 bases between. The CDR3 loop spans 14 amino acids. The CDR3 is CASSQDRPTDTQYF. The CDR3 DNA is TGTGCCAGCAGCCAGGACAGACCCACAGATACGCAGTATTTT. The whole variable domain, remainder taken from reference TRBV5-5 and TRBJ2-3, is DAGVTQSPTHLIKTRGQQVTLRCSPISGHKSVSWYQQVLGQGPQFIFQYYEKEERGRGNFPDRFSARQFPNYSSELNVNALLLGDSALYLCASSQDRPTDTQYFGPGTRLTVL.

J is TRBJ2-7 and V is TRBV5-1, with TRBD1 matching over 7 bases. This CDR3 is 16 amino acids long. Trimming removed 4 bases from V and 0 bases from J; junction bases left unmatched: 10. The V gene's germline CDR1 is SGHRS and CDR2 YFSETQ. The CDR3 DNA is TGCGCCAGCAGCCTACTACCCAGGGGGAGCTCCTACGAGCAGTACTTC. The encoded protein is CASSLLPRGSSYEQYF. Complete variable domain (other parts from reference TRBV5-1 and TRBJ2-7): KAGVTQTPRYLIKTRGQQVTLSCSPISGHRSVSWYQQTPGQGLQFLFEYFSETQRNKGNFPGRFSGRQFSNSRSEMNVSTLELGDSALYLCASSLLPRGSSYEQYFGPGTRLTVT.

The chain couples TRBV5-5 to TRBJ1-5; D gene uncertain. V lost 3 bases, J lost 9 bases, and 16 bases lay in between. The germline CDR1 and CDR2 sequences are SGHKS and YYEKEE (reference sequence). The CDR3 is 14 residues long. In DNA, the CDR3 is TGTGCCAGCAGCTCAGAGCCACCTTCGGGGCCCCAGCATTTT. Its protein product is CASSSEPPSGPQHF.

V and J are TRBV11-3 and TRBJ1-5; D perhaps matches TRBD1 (6 bases). Germline assignment: CDR1 SGHNT and CDR2 YENEEA. Deletions cut 3 bases from V and 5 bases from J, with 8 bases between. The CDR3 is 13 amino acids. CDR3 bases: TGTGCCAGCAGCTTTCAGGGGCATCAGCCCCAGCATTTT. Protein product: CASSFQGHQPQHF.

This rearrangement joins TRBV5-1 to TRBJ2-2; TRBD1 aligns across 7 bases. Germline CDR1 reads SGHRS; CDR2 reads YFSETQ. V shed 5 bases and J 1 base; nucleotides not matched to a gene: 2. This CDR3 is built from 14 residues. The CDR3 protein is CASSRGQNTGELFF. The CDR3 nucleotides are TGCGCCAGCAGTAGGGGGCAGAACACCGGGGAGCTGTTTTTT.

V gene TRBV7-5 combines with J gene TRBJ2-7. TRBV7-5 is a pseudogene. This CDR3 comprises 14 residues. This CDR3 is CARSLVDAAYEQYF. As DNA, the CDR3 is TGTGCCAGAAGCTTAGTTGACGCAGCCTACGAGCAGTACTTC.

The rearrangement links TRBV7-9 to TRBJ2-5; no definite D call. CDR1 is SEHNR and CDR2 is FQNEAQ in the germline V gene (reference sequence). Trimming removed 5 bases at V and 7 bases at J, with 14 bases between. There are 13 residues in the CDR3. The CDR3 DNA reads TGTGCCAGCAGCCCAGAGAAGCCGGGGACCCAGTACTTC. It codes for CASSPEKPGTQYF. Combining the CDR3 with reference TRBV7-9 and TRBJ2-5 gives the whole variable domain DTGVSQNPRHKITKRGQNVTFRCDPISEHNRLYWYRQTLGQGPEFLTYFQNEAQLEKSRLLSDRFSAERPKGSFSTLEIQRTEQGDSAMYLCASSPEKPGTQYFGPGTRLLVL.

The chain joins TRBV14 to TRBJ1-3; D remains ambiguous. The CDR3 spans 10 residues. CDR1 is SGHDN and CDR2 is FVKESK in the germline V gene. CDR3 coding DNA: TGTGGACCGTCGGGAAACACCATATATTTT. Translation gives CGPSGNTIYF.

The CDR3 protein is CASSLRGTEAFF. In DNA form, the CDR3 reads TGCGCCAGCAGCTTGCGGGGCACTGAAGCTTTCTTT. V and J are TRBV5-1 and TRBJ1-1; D is unclear. The CDR3 spans 12 residues. V lost 1 base, J lost 4 bases, and 5 bases lay in between. Germline V gene sequence: CDR1 SGHRS, CDR2 YFSETQ.